One sample yielded the 32 T cell receptor beta chains listed below, sequenced in a study of OX40 agonist ivuxolimab in advanced cancers. TCRdb's copy holds only in-frame clones and misses some; the assay was immunoSEQ multiplex PCR. This table has some 100,000 clones, less than 95% appearing once. The sample consisted of CD4+ or CD8+ T cells sorted from blood, taken in a trial of the OX40 agonist ivuxolimab. These receptors were obtained from an adult with an advanced solid tumor such as melanoma, head and neck, liver or kidney cancer.

The CDR3 nucleotides read TGTGCCAGTAGTACCGGGACAGGGAAGAATGAAAAACTGTTTTTT. This sequence encodes CASSTGTGKNEKLFF. This chain uses TRBV19 with TRBJ1-4, with 9 bases identical to TRBD1. Per germline, CDR1 LNHDA and CDR2 SQIVND (reference sequence). Losses at the gene ends were 4 bases for V and 5 bases for J; bases not matched to a gene: 5. The CDR3 contains 15 residues.

The chain combines TRBV5-6 with TRBJ1-3; D may be TRBD1 (5 bases). From germline, CDR1 is SGHDT and CDR2 YYEEEE. The CDR3 is 15 residues long. V lost 0 bases and J lost 0, with 7 bases in between. CDR3 protein: CASSLDRLSGNTIYF. CDR3 coding DNA: TGTGCCAGCAGCTTGGACAGGCTCTCTGGAAACACCATATATTTT.

V and J are TRBV7-9 and TRBJ2-7; D gene uncertain. The CDR3 length is 13 residues. V was trimmed by 1 base and J by 3 bases, leaving 7 bases between them. Germline V gives CDR1 SEHNR, CDR2 FQNEAQ (reference sequence). This CDR3 is CASSLGQYYEQYF. The DNA of the CDR3 is TGTGCCAGCAGCTTAGGCCAGTACTACGAGCAGTACTTC.

The genes are TRBV2 and TRBJ2-3, with 10 bases identical to TRBD2. Looked up from germline, CDR1 is SNHLY and CDR2 is FYNNEI. The trim removed 5 bases at V and 0 bases at J, leaving 5 bases unmatched. The CDR3 sequence is 16 residues long. CDR3 DNA: TGTGCCAGCAGTTTAGCGGGAGGCGCTAGCACAGATACGCAGTATTTT. It yields the protein CASSLAGGASTDTQYF.

V usage is TRBV2 and J usage is TRBJ2-5; D is unresolved. This CDR3 contains 11 residues. Germline CDR1 and CDR2: SNHLY and FYNNEI. Trimming removed 4 bases at V and 5 bases at J, with 5 bases between. The CDR3 loop reads CASSVLETQYF. CDR3 sequence (DNA): TGTGCCAGCAGTGTTTTGGAGACCCAGTACTTC.

The chain links TRBV18 to TRBJ2-2; D unclear. The V end was cut by 0 bases, the J end by 1 base, with 3 bases between. This CDR3 contains 14 residues. Germline CDR1 KGHSH, CDR2 LQKENI. Here the CDR3 DNA reads TGTGCCAGCTCACCACCGATGAACACCGGGGAGCTGTTTTTT. Its protein is CASSPPMNTGELFF.

The V call is TRBV5-1, the J call TRBJ2-3; 9 bases fit TRBD1. With 0 bases clipped from V and 0 bases from J, the junction kept 5 bases outside the gene matches. The CDR3 spans 17 residues. CDR1 and CDR2 (germline): SGHRS, YFSETQ. As DNA, the CDR3 is TGCGCCAGCAGCTTGGAAGGGACAGGGAGGAGCACAGATACGCAGTATTTT. Translated: CASSLEGTGRSTDTQYF.

The chain links TRBV7-2 to TRBJ1-5; maybe TRBD1 (5 bases). The V gene lost 2 bases and the J gene lost 3 bases, with 8 bases spanning the gap. Per germline, CDR1 SGHTA and CDR2 FQGNSA. The CDR3 runs 14 residues. Here the CDR3 DNA reads TGTGCCAGCAGCTTAAACAGGAACAATCAGCCCCAGCATTTT. As protein: CASSLNRNNQPQHF.

J is TRBJ2-7 and V is TRBV6-1, with TRBD2 identical over 8 bases. The CDR3 loop spans 12 amino acids. J was trimmed by 10 bases and V by 3 bases; bases with no gene match: 5. Germline CDR1 MNHNS, CDR2 SASEGT. The CDR3: CASSDRTSRQYF. CDR3 DNA sequence: TGTGCCAGCAGTGACCGGACTAGCCGCCAGTACTTC.

V gene TRBV6-1 combines with J gene TRBJ2-3, with D perhaps assigned TRBD1 or TRBD2 (6 bases each). The germline CDR1 and CDR2 sequences are MNHNS and SASEGT. The CDR3 runs 16 residues. The V and J ends lost 1 base and 5 bases respectively, with 16 bases between them. CDR3 DNA sequence: TGTGCCAGCAGTGAAGGGAGGGACCCCAGGGGAGATACGCAGTATTTT. Protein: CASSEGRDPRGDTQYF.

This chain links TRBV15 with TRBJ2-7, with 13 bases lining up with TRBD2. This CDR3 comprises 14 residues. Trimming at V came to 5 bases and at J to 2 bases, leaving 0 bases not matched to a gene. CDR1 is LNHNV, CDR2 YYDKDF, per germline (reference sequence). CDR3 protein: CATSGLAGAYEQYF. The CDR3 nucleotides are TGTGCCACCAGCGGACTAGCGGGGGCCTACGAGCAGTACTTC.

The count of this clone is one. The chain links TRBV4-1 to TRBJ2-3; no clear D gene. Trimming removed 1 base from V and 0 bases from J, with 8 bases in between. The germline CDR1 and CDR2 sequences are MGHRA and YSYEKL. CDR3 size: 15 residues. This CDR3 reads CASSQGIASTDTQYF. For the CDR3, the DNA is TGCGCCAGCAGCCAAGGAATCGCGAGCACAGATACGCAGTATTTT.

The CDR3 region has the DNA TGCGCCAGCAGATATGACAGGGCCATCACCTACGAGCAGTACTTC. Encoded protein: CASRYDRAITYEQYF. The chain employs TRBV5-1 and TRBJ2-7, with 7 bases fitting TRBD1. CDR1 and CDR2 (germline): SGHRS, YFSETQ. V lost 5 bases and J lost 2; bases outside the gene matches: 10. This CDR3 spans 15 amino acids. Full variable domain (missing parts from reference TRBV5-1 and TRBJ2-7): KAGVTQTPRYLIKTRGQQVTLSCSPISGHRSVSWYQQTPGQGLQFLFEYFSETQRNKGNFPGRFSGRQFSNSRSEMNVSTLELGDSALYLCASRYDRAITYEQYFGPGTRLTVT.

This chain uses TRBV7-9 with TRBJ2-5; D uncertain. V was shortened by 3 bases and J by 5 bases, with 7 bases between the two germline ends. The CDR3 runs 12 residues. CDR1 SEHNR and CDR2 FQNEAQ come from the germline V gene (reference sequence). The CDR3 reads CASSFSSETQYF. CDR3 DNA sequence: TGTGCCAGCAGCTTTTCTTCGGAGACCCAGTACTTC.

Only one count was recorded for this clone. The chain couples TRBV28 to TRBJ1-4; 7 nucleotides match TRBD1. The ends lost 6 bases at V and 8 bases at J; junction bases unmatched: 9. CDR1 is MDHEN and CDR2 is SYDVKM in the germline V gene. CDR3 length equals 14 residues. This CDR3 is CASSKRQGWEKLFF. CDR3 DNA: TGTGCCAGCAGCAAAAGACAGGGTTGGGAAAAACTGTTTTTT.

This chain links TRBV23-1 with TRBJ2-7; TRBD2 matches at 10 bases. TRBV23-1 is marked as an open reading frame, function uncertain. J gave up 2 bases and V 3 bases, and 4 bases lay outside the gene matches. The CDR3 spans 15 residues. CDR3 loop: CASSQTSGSPYEQYF. DNA for the CDR3: TGCGCCAGCAGTCAGACTAGCGGGTCACCCTACGAGCAGTACTTC.

The V and J genes are TRBV6-1 and TRBJ2-7; 9 positions agree with TRBD1. V trimming: 1 base; J trimming: 2 bases; junction bases outside the gene matches: 0. The CDR3 sequence is 14 residues long. Looked up from germline, CDR1 is MNHNS and CDR2 is SASEGT. The CDR3 DNA sequence: TGTGCCAGCAGTGAAGACAGGGGGCCCTACGAGCAGTACTTC. It is translated as CASSEDRGPYEQYF.

The chain uses TRBV19 and TRBJ2-1, with a weak D call TRBD1 (6 bases). The V gene's germline CDR1 is LNHDA and CDR2 SQIVND (reference sequence). CDR3 length: 14 amino acids. Deletions cut 6 bases from V and 5 bases from J, with 14 bases between. CDR3: CASSRQAVDNEQFF. The CDR3, as DNA: TGTGCCAGTAGCAGACAGGCCGTTGACAATGAGCAGTTCTTC.

The genes are TRBV11-2 and TRBJ2-7; possible D gene TRBD1, 6 bases. The germline V gene has CDR1 SGHAT and CDR2 FQNNGV. The CDR3 spans 14 residues. The V and J ends lost 2 bases and 3 bases respectively, with 11 bases between them. DNA of the CDR3: TGTGCCAGCAGCTTAAACAGGGATCTCTACGAGCAGTACTTC. Translated, it gives CASSLNRDLYEQYF.

This sequence joins TRBV7-2 and TRBJ2-7; TRBD2 matches 7 bases. The CDR3 covers 15 residues. Germline trimming cut 1 base from V and 3 bases from J; bases unmatched to any gene: 6. Germline CDR1 and CDR2: SGHTA and FQGNSA. The CDR3 DNA follows: TGTGCCAGCAGCTTAGGTGCGGGAGCGGGCTACGAGCAGTACTTC. It translates to CASSLGAGAGYEQYF.

The genes are TRBV14 and TRBJ2-6; 9 bases are a match to TRBD1. Germline trimming cut 0 bases from V and 4 bases from J; bases unmatched to any gene: 7. The CDR3 is 18 residues long. The germline V gene encodes CDR1 SGHDN and CDR2 FVKESK. The CDR3 spells CASSQDPRTGVGANVLTF. The CDR3 nucleotides read TGTGCCAGCAGCCAAGATCCTAGGACAGGGGTGGGGGCCAACGTCCTGACTTTC.

This chain joins TRBV18 and TRBJ1-1; the match to TRBD1 covers 8 bases. V was clipped by 2 bases and J by 6 bases; unmatched bases: 11. CDR3 size: 16 residues. Germline values: CDR1 KGHSH, CDR2 LQKENI. Written as DNA, the CDR3 is TGTGCCAGCTCACCATCGGCTCAGGGGGCGCGCGCTGAAGCTTTCTTT. The encoded protein is CASSPSAQGARAEAFF. Full variable domain (missing parts from reference TRBV18 and TRBJ1-1): NAGVMQNPRHLVRRRGQEARLRCSPMKGHSHVYWYRQLPEEGLKFMVYLQKENIIDESGMPKERFSAEFPKEGPSILRIQQVVRGDSAAYFCASSPSAQGARAEAFFGQGTRLTVV.

The V call is TRBV2, the J call TRBJ2-1; 10 bases align to TRBD2. Germline V gene lookup returns CDR1 SNHLY and CDR2 FYNNEI. This CDR3 region has 15 residues. The junction had 5 bases not matched to a gene; V was cut back by 0 bases and J by 9 bases. The CDR3 coding sequence is TGTGCCAGCAGTGAAGCCCGAGCGGGAGGGGGTGAGCAGTTCTTC. Protein sequence: CASSEARAGGGEQFF.

V is TRBV5-4 and J is TRBJ2-7; 7 bases agree with TRBD2. The CDR3 runs 15 residues. Per the germline V gene, CDR1 is SGHNT and CDR2 is YYREEE (reference sequence). J lost 6 bases, V lost 4 bases, and 13 bases had no gene match. In DNA form, the CDR3 reads TGTGCCAGCAGCCAGAGGGAGGGAGGTAGTTCCGAGCAGTACTTC. Amino acid sequence: CASSQREGGSSEQYF.

The rearrangement links TRBV6-5 to TRBJ2-3, with D uncertain. Trimming took off 6 bases at V and 2 bases at J, with 9 bases between the two ends. The V gene's germline CDR1 is MNHEY and CDR2 SVGAGI. The CDR3 length is 13 residues. CDR3 protein: CASSLVVTDTQYF. The CDR3 DNA reads as TGTGCCAGCAGCCTCGTAGTCACAGATACGCAGTATTTT.

CDR3 in DNA: TGTGCCAGCAGCTTGATAGCGTCGAACACCGGGGAGCTGTTTTTT. Translating it yields CASSLIASNTGELFF. The rearrangement links TRBV5-4 to TRBJ2-2, with a possible D match to TRBD2 (5 bases). The CDR3 extends over 15 amino acids. V was pared by 1 base and J by 0 bases, with 7 bases between. Germline lookup yields CDR1 SGHNT and CDR2 YYREEE (reference sequence).

This clone was seen once. This sequence joins TRBV5-4 and TRBJ2-5, with TRBD2 as a possible D gene (5 bases). Between the trimmed V and J ends, which lost 3 bases and 13 bases, there was a span of 16 bases. The CDR3 length is 12 residues. Germline lookup yields CDR1 SGHNT and CDR2 YYREEE (reference sequence). As DNA, the CDR3 is TGTGCCAGCAGCTGGGAGAAGACGGCTTGGTACTTC. This sequence encodes CASSWEKTAWYF.

The chain has TRBV19 and TRBJ1-2; 7 bases match TRBD1. CDR3 length: 14 residues. V was clipped by 2 bases and J by 6 bases; unmatched bases: 6. Germline V gives CDR1 LNHDA, CDR2 SQIVND (reference sequence). CDR3 in DNA: TGTGCCAGTAGTATAAACAGGGGTATGGATGGCTACACCTTC. The encoded protein is CASSINRGMDGYTF.

The chain joins TRBV4-2 to TRBJ2-7; TRBD1 aligns across 7 bases. The CDR3 spans 15 residues. Germline V gene sequence: CDR1 LGHNA, CDR2 YNFKEQ. Germline trimming cut 4 bases from V and 2 bases from J; bases unmatched to any gene: 8. The CDR3 region has the DNA TGTGCCAGCAGCCTCCGGGACAGTCAAACCTACGAGCAGTACTTC. It translates to CASSLRDSQTYEQYF.

The gene calls are TRBV28 and TRBJ1-1; D uncertain. This CDR3 spans 14 amino acids. Looked up from germline, CDR1 is MDHEN and CDR2 is SYDVKM. Deletions cut 4 bases from V and 8 bases from J, with 17 bases between. CDR3 region: CASSSSHPRIEAFF. Here the CDR3 DNA reads TGTGCCAGCAGTTCCTCACATCCCAGAATAGAAGCTTTCTTT.

The V gene is TRBV28, the J gene TRBJ1-1, with D hard to call. The CDR3 runs to 14 residues. Germline V gene data show CDR1 as MDHEN and CDR2 as SYDVKM. Trimming shortened V by 5 bases and J by 3 bases, and 13 bases separated the two germline ends. Here the CDR3 reads CASSPNFEYTEAFF. CDR3 DNA: TGTGCCAGCAGTCCTAATTTTGAGTACACTGAAGCTTTCTTT. The full variable domain, with the rest looked up from reference TRBV28 and TRBJ1-1, is DVKVTQSSRYLVKRTGEKVFLECVQDMDHENMFWYRQDPGLGLRLIYFSYDVKMKEKGDIPEGYSVSREKKERFSLILESASTNQTSMYLCASSPNFEYTEAFFGQGTRLTVV.

V and J are TRBV5-1 and TRBJ1-2; no clear D. From germline, CDR1 is SGHRS and CDR2 YFSETQ. The CDR3 extends over 16 amino acids. V was cut by 6 bases and J by 4 bases, with 22 bases left in between. CDR3 DNA sequence: TGCGCCAGCACCCCCGGGGTCTCGGGGAGAGGCTATGGCTACACCTTC. Translated, it gives CASTPGVSGRGYGYTF. The entire variable domain, with the rest obtained from reference TRBV5-1 and TRBJ1-2, is as follows: KAGVTQTPRYLIKTRGQQVTLSCSPISGHRSVSWYQQTPGQGLQFLFEYFSETQRNKGNFPGRFSGRQFSNSRSEMNVSTLELGDSALYLCASTPGVSGRGYGYTFGSGTRLTVV.